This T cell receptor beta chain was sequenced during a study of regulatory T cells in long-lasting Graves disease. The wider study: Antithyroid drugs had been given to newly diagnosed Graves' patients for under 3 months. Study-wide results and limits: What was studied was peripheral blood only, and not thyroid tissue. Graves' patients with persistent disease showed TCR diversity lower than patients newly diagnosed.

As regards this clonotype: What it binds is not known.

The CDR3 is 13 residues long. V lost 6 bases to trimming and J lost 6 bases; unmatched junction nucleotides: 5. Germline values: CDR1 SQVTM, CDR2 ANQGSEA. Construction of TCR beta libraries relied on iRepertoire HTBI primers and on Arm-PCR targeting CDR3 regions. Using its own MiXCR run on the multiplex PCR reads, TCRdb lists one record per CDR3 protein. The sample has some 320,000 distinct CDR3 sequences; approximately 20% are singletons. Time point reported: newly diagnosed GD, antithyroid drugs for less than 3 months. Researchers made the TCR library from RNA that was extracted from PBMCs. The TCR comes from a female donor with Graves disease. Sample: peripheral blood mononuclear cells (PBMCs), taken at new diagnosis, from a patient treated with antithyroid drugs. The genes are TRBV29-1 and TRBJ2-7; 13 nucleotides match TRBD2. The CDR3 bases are TGCAGCGTGATAGGACTAGCGGGAGTCGAGCAGTACTTC. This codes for CSVIGLAGVEQYF.